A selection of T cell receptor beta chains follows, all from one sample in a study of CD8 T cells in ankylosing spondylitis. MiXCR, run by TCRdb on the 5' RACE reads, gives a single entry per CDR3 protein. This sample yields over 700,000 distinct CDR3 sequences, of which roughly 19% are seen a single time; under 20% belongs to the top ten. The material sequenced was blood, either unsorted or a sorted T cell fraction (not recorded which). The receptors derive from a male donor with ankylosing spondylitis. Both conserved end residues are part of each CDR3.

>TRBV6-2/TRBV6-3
CASRPTGVNTEAFF
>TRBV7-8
CASSLLSGTSTDTQYF
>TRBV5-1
CASSPPRTGDTVYEQYF
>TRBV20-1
CSAPAAGMRVETQYF
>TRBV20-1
CSAPHEGGLQSGELFF
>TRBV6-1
CASRPTRTGPGELFF
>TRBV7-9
CASSLGTGGFGEQYF
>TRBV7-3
CASSLMPTSGIYNEQFF
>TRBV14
CASSQLGQLTGELFF
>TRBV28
CASTTSGSYNEQFF
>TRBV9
CASSPTTVNTEAFF
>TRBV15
CATSRDLGGSEKLFF
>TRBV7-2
CASSSGGPGLGEKLFF
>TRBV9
CASSVTGSNNSPLHF
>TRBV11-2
CASSYGPYEQYF
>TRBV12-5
CASAPDQTYNEQFF
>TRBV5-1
CASSWQGARDEAFF
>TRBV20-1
CSAPRTGEAFF
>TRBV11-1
CASSLVSSGRPDTQYF
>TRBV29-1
CSVVADTQYF
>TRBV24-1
CATSDLTSGAPNEQFF
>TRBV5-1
CASSPSGGGYNEQFF
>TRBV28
CASSLFHGTRDTGELFF
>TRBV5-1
CASMRDGRGPSDTQYF
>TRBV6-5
CASSYPDSRAKLFF
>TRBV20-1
CSATRQGEGGYTF
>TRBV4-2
CASSQDKGGTNTGELFF
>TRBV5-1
CASSLISGGFSYNEQFF
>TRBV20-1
CSANRQAPGYTF
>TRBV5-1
CASCEGPNQPQHF
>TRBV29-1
CSVVPGGISYNEQFF
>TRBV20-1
CSARSNEVSYNEQFF
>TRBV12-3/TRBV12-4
CASSLGRGKQLLAF
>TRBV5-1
CASSPGLAGPGGEQFF
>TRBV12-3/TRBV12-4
CATREDYGTGNTGANVLTF
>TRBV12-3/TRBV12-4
CASSLVSSDGYTF
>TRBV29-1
CSVSTGSDTQYF
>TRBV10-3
CAISESLSGQGPPEAFF
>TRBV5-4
CASSAGQTYNEQFF
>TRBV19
CASSPQDYNNEQFF
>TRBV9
CASSADDRNEKLFF
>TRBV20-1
CSAREVWAFF
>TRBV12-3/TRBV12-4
CASSVSRGEQYF
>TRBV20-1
CSARDLQGYEQYF
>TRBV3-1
CACTWGGISSGANVLTF
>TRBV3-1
CASSQGTAILQETQYF
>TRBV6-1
CATRDRPFSGNTIYF
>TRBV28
CASRKQGRSYEQYF
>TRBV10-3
CAIREGQGSEQFF
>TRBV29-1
CSVGRAGDTDTQYF
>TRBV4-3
CASSLDMGQSSGYTF
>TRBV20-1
CSARVDYEQYF
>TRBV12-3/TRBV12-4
CASSLALTAYEQYF
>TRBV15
CATSRDRGGYEQYF
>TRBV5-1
CASSLAQSSTSSGYTF
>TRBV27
CASSLGWGNTEAFF
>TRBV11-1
CASSLAVGVEQFF
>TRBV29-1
CSVEEWAGDSYEQYF
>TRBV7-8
CASSLSVMWGASWNEQFF